A single sample is the source of the 6 T cell receptor beta chains below, sequenced in a study of EBV T-cell therapy then PD-1 blockade in nasopharyngeal carcinoma. Regarding treatment: AdE1-LMPpoly-expanded autologous EBV-specific T-cell therapy followed by anti-PD-1 nivolumab. What these receptors recognize is not known. TCRdb's copy holds only in-frame clones and misses some; the assay was immunoSEQ multiplex PCR. The table shows about 20,000 clones, with 65% to 85% occurring only once. Source: CD8+ T cells from blood, taken at day -245 from a patient whose treatment included autologous EBV-specific T cells and nivolumab. Source of these receptors: a man aged 35-49 years with nasopharyngeal carcinoma.

This clone was observed a handful of times. This rearrangement joins TRBV6-5 to TRBJ1-6; 11 bases map to TRBD1. The CDR3 is 15 amino acids. V shed 5 bases, J shed 9 bases, and the junction held 6 bases outside the gene matches. Germline V gene data show CDR1 as MNHEY and CDR2 as SVGAGI. CDR3 amino acids: CASSSRTGGGSPLHF. The CDR3 nucleotides read TGTGCCAGCAGTAGCCGGACAGGGGGCGGTTCACCCCTCCACTTT.

The chain recombines TRBV7-8 with TRBJ1-1; tentatively, D is TRBD1 (5 bases). Deletions cut 1 base from V and 5 bases from J, with 8 bases between. The CDR3 loop spans 13 amino acids. Germline values: CDR1 SGHVS, CDR2 FQNEAQ. The DNA of the CDR3 is TGTGCCAGCAGCTTAGGGCAGGGTACTGAAGCTTTCTTT. This codes for CASSLGQGTEAFF.

The gene calls are TRBV2 and TRBJ1-2; no reliable D call. CDR1 is SNHLY, CDR2 FYNNEI, per germline. CDR3 length: 18 residues. With 6 bases removed from V and 0 bases from J, the gap between germline ends came to 23 bases. The CDR3 DNA follows: TGTGCCAGCAGCCTGTGGGCGAACCTGGACGGGGCTAACTATGGCTACACCTTC. Protein product: CASSLWANLDGANYGYTF.

This clone was detected only once. The gene calls are TRBV27 and TRBJ2-7; TRBD2 aligns across 16 bases. Germline CDR1 is MNHEY and CDR2 is SMNVEV (reference sequence). The CDR3 loop spans 15 amino acids. With 7 bases clipped from V and 5 bases from J, the junction kept 5 bases outside the gene matches. Written as DNA, the CDR3 is TGTGCCAGCACGGGACTAGCGGGGGGGCCAAACGAGCAGTACTTC. Translating it yields CASTGLAGGPNEQYF.

This clone came up once. The rearrangement uses TRBV25-1 and TRBJ2-1, with TRBD2 matching over 8 bases. Germline loops: CDR1 MGHDK, CDR2 SYGVNS. The junction had 7 bases not matched to a gene; V was cut back by 5 bases and J by 4 bases. The CDR3 length is 15 residues. The CDR3 loop is CASSPPGLGYNEQFF. For the CDR3, the DNA is TGTGCCAGCAGTCCTCCGGGACTAGGGTACAATGAGCAGTTCTTC.

The V call is TRBV9, the J call TRBJ2-1; 10 nucleotides agree with TRBD2. The V gene end was trimmed by 4 bases and the J gene end by 8 bases; junction bases not matched to a gene: 9. CDR3 size: 15 residues. Germline V gives CDR1 SGDLS, CDR2 YYNGEE. The CDR3 region has the DNA TGTGCCAGCAGCCCCAGCGGGGGGGCCGTGGATGAGCAGTTCTTC. This sequence encodes CASSPSGGAVDEQFF.